The 12 T cell receptor beta chains reported below all come from one sample, sequenced in a study of CD8 T cells in Susac syndrome. With random hexamers, 0.5 to 1 ug RNA was reverse transcribed. TCRdb passed the immunoSEQ multiplex PCR reads through MiXCR, listing each CDR3 protein once. Among approximately 110,000 distinct CDR3 sequences listed, 80% to 95% were seen once. Source material: CD8+ T cells from PBMCs. Receptors were obtained from a human donor with multiple sclerosis.

The chain links TRBV27 to TRBJ2-7; 10 bases are a match to TRBD1. This CDR3 region has 14 residues. CDR1 is MNHEY, CDR2 SMNVEV, per germline (reference sequence). V lost 2 bases to trimming and J lost 2 bases; unmatched junction nucleotides: 0. CDR3 region: CASSLDRGPYEQYF. The CDR3 DNA reads as TGTGCCAGCAGTTTAGACAGGGGGCCCTACGAGCAGTACTTC.

The chain links TRBV13 to TRBJ2-1; 9 positions agree with TRBD2. V dropped 2 bases and J dropped 9; count of bases not matched to a gene: 14. CDR1 is PRHDT and CDR2 is FYEKMQ in the germline V gene (reference sequence). This CDR3 region has 17 residues. CDR3: CASSLRSAGGTGPEQFF. The CDR3 DNA reads TGTGCCAGCAGCTTAAGATCGGCGGGGGGGACCGGGCCTGAGCAGTTCTTC.

V and J are TRBV15 and TRBJ2-3; the match to TRBD2 covers 7 bases. This CDR3 has 14 amino acids. V lost 1 base, J lost 6 bases, and 4 bases stayed unmatched. Germline V gene sequence: CDR1 LNHNV, CDR2 YYDKDF (reference sequence). The CDR3 spells CATSRVHGGDTQYF. CDR3 DNA: TGTGCCACCAGCAGAGTCCACGGGGGGGATACGCAGTATTTT.

The J gene is TRBJ2-7, the V gene TRBV5-4, with 9 positions matching TRBD2. The CDR3 covers 16 residues. The germline V gene encodes CDR1 SGHNT and CDR2 YYREEE (reference sequence). Losses at the gene ends were 0 bases for V and 0 bases for J; bases not matched to a gene: 4. In DNA form, the CDR3 reads TGTGCCAGCAGCTTGGGTAGCGGGGGTCGCTCCTACGAGCAGTACTTC. Its protein product is CASSLGSGGRSYEQYF.

This rearrangement joins TRBV5-1 to TRBJ1-2, with D possibly being TRBD1 (6 bases). Germline-derived CDR1 and CDR2 are SGHRS and YFSETQ. This CDR3 has 16 residues. Trimming stripped 3 bases from V and 1 base from J, with 16 bases between. In nucleotides, the CDR3 is TGCGCCAGCAGCTCGTACGAGAGGACAGATAACTATGGCTACACCTTC. Encoded protein: CASSSYERTDNYGYTF.

The DNA for the CDR3 is TGTGCCAGCAGCTCCGATAGGGGAGGCTATGGCTACACCTTC. This translates into CASSSDRGGYGYTF. V gene TRBV13 combines with J gene TRBJ1-2; D might be TRBD1 (5 bases). The CDR3 totals 14 residues. V gave up 4 bases and J gave up 4 bases, with 13 bases separating them. CDR1 is PRHDT, CDR2 FYEKMQ, per germline (reference sequence).

V usage is TRBV6-1 and J usage is TRBJ1-5, with D perhaps TRBD1 (5 bases). Germline values: CDR1 MNHNS, CDR2 SASEGT. This CDR3 is built from 14 residues. The ends were cut back, 10 bases at V and 0 bases at J, with 13 bases in the middle. CDR3 sequence (DNA): TGTGCCATCAGACAGCTGGATAGCAATCAGCCCCAGCATTTT. Protein: CAIRQLDSNQPQHF.

The DNA for the CDR3 is TGTGCCAGCAGCCAAGATTGGAAAAACTACAATGAGCAGTTCTTC. This translates into CASSQDWKNYNEQFF. This chain links TRBV14 with TRBJ2-1, with D unclear. From germline, CDR1 is SGHDN and CDR2 FVKESK. The CDR3 runs to 15 residues. With 0 bases removed from V and 3 bases from J, the gap between germline ends came to 9 bases.

The chain employs TRBV29-1 and TRBJ2-2; 7 bases align to TRBD1. V dropped 6 bases and J dropped 5; count of bases not matched to a gene: 3. Germline assignment: CDR1 SQVTM and CDR2 ANQGSEA. The CDR3 sequence is 12 residues long. CDR3 loop: CSVPDRTGELFF. The CDR3 nucleotides read TGCAGCGTCCCGGACAGGACCGGGGAGCTGTTTTTT.

The chain couples TRBV20-1 to TRBJ1-5; TRBD1 might be the D (5 bases). Germline values: CDR1 DFQATT, CDR2 SNEGSKA (reference sequence). The ends were cut back, 5 bases at V and 1 base at J, with 15 bases in the middle. This CDR3 has 15 residues. In nucleotides, the CDR3 is TGCAGTGCTGCCGACCTCAGGGTAAGCAATCAGCCCCAGCATTTT. Translating gives CSAADLRVSNQPQHF.

The chain recombines TRBV9 with TRBJ1-2, with D maybe TRBD1 (5 bases). This CDR3 region has 15 residues. Trimming pared 3 bases from V and 8 bases from J, leaving 20 bases between. The germline V gene encodes CDR1 SGDLS and CDR2 YYNGEE. CDR3 in amino acids: CASSARSQGLFGYTF. CDR3 sequence (DNA): TGTGCCAGCAGCGCTAGATCTCAGGGTCTCTTCGGCTACACCTTC.

The chain recombines TRBV5-6 with TRBJ2-7, with 8 nucleotides matching TRBD1. J lost 4 bases, V lost 8 bases, and 11 bases had no gene match. In germline, CDR1 is SGHDT, CDR2 YYEEEE. This CDR3 comprises 14 residues. CDR3 protein: CASSKQGDPYEQYF. The CDR3 DNA is TGTGCCAGTAGCAAACAGGGGGATCCATACGAGCAGTACTTC.